This record looks at one T cell receptor beta chain sequence and its context. This specimen comes from a study of monozygotic twins with inflammatory bowel disease. Total RNA, at roughly 3.5 ug, went into every TCR library. Eight cDNA synthesis reactions were run for every sample. TCRdb reprocessed the 5' RACE reads and keeps a single row for each CDR3 protein, giving no DNA. The sample includes 400,000 to 500,000 distinct CDR3 sequences. CDR3 length: 15 amino acids. CDR1 and CDR2 (germline): DFQATT, SNEGSKA (reference sequence). The sequenced sample was blood. The genes are TRBV20-1 and TRBJ1-5; TCRdb names TRBD1, which stays unverified in the absence of DNA. This receptor was obtained from a human donor with ulcerative colitis or Crohn's disease, or a healthy co-twin of an affected twin (not recorded which). CDR3 amino acids: CSAGPHGLSNQPQHF.